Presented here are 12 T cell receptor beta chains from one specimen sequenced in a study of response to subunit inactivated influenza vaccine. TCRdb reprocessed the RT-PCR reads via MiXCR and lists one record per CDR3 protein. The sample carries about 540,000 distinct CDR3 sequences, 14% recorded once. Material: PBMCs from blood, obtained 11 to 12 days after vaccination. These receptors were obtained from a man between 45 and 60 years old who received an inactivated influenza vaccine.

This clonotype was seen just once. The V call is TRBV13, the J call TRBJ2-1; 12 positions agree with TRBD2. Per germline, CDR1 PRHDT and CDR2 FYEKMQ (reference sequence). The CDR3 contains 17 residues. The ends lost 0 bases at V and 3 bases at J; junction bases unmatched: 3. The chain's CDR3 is CASSLGLAGGNYNEQFF. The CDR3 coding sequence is TGTGCCAGCAGCTTAGGACTAGCGGGAGGTAACTACAATGAGCAGTTCTTC.

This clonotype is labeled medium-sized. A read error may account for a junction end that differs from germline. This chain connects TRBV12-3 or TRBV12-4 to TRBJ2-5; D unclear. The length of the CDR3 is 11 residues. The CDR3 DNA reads TGTGCCAGCAGCTTAGGAGAGACCCAGTACTTC. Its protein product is CASSLGETQYF.

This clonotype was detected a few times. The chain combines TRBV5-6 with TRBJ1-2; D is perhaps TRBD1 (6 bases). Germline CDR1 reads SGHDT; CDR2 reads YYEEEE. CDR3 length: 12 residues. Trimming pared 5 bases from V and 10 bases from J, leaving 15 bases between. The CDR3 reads CASSRDRRDYTF. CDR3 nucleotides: TGTGCCAGCAGTCGAGACAGGCGGGACTACACCTTC.

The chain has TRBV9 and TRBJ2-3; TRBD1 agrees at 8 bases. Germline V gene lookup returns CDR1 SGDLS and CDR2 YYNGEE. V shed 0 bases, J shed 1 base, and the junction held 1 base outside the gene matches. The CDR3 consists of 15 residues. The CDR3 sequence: CASSVVDRGTDTQYF. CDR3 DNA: TGTGCCAGCAGCGTAGTGGACAGGGGCACAGATACGCAGTATTTT.

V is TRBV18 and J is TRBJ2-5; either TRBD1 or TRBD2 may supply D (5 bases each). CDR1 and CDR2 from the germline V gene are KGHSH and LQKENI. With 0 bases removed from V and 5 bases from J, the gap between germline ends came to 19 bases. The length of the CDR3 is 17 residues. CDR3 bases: TGTGCCAGCTCACCACCGGGAAGACAGCCCGGGATGGAGACCCAGTACTTC. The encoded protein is CASSPPGRQPGMETQYF.

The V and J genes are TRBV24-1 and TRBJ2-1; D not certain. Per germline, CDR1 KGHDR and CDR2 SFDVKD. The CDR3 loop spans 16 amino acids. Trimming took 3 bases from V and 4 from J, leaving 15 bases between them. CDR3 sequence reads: CATSDDTTSLYNEQFF. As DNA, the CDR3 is TGTGCCACCAGTGATGACACTACCTCCCTATACAATGAGCAGTTCTTC.

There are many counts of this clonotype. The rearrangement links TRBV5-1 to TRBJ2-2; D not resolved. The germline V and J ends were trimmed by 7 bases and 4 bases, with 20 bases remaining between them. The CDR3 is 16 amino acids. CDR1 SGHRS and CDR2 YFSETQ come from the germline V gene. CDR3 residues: CASADGYRRSTGELFF. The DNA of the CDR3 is TGCGCCAGCGCGGACGGCTACAGACGATCCACCGGGGAGCTGTTTTTT.

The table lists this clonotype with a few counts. The CDR3 sequence: CSAERAVGMAFF. As DNA, the CDR3 is TGCAGTGCCGAACGGGCGGTGGGAATGGCTTTCTTT. The chain recombines TRBV20-1 with TRBJ1-1; D is ambiguous. The CDR3 covers 12 residues. CDR1 DFQATT and CDR2 SNEGSKA come from the germline V gene (reference sequence). V dropped 6 bases and J dropped 11 bases, with 19 bases sitting between them.

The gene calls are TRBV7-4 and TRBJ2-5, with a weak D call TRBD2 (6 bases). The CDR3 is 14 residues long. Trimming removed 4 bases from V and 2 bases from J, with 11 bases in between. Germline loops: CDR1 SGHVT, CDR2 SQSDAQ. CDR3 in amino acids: CASSWEAGQETQYF. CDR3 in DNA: TGTGCCAGCAGCTGGGAGGCAGGGCAAGAGACCCAGTACTTC.

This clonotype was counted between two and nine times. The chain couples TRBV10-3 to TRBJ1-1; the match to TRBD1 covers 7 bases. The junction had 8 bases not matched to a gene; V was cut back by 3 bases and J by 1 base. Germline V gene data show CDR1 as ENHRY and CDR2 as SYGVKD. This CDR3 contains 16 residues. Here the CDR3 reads CAISDSKGQRNTEAFF. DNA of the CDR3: TGTGCCATCAGTGACTCTAAGGGACAGAGGAACACTGAAGCTTTCTTT.

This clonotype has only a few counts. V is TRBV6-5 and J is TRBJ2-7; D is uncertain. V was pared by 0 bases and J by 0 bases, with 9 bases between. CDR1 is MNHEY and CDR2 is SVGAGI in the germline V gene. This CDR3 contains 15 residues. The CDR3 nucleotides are TGTGCCAGCAGTTACTCGCAGCGAACCTCCTACGAGCAGTACTTC. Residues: CASSYSQRTSYEQYF.

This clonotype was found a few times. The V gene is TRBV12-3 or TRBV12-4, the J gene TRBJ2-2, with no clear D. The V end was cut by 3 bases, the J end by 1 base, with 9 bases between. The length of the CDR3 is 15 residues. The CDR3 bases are TGTGCCAGCAGTTTGGGCTCACAGAACACCGGGGAGCTGTTTTTT. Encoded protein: CASSLGSQNTGELFF.